The rows below give T cell receptor beta chains drawn from one sample of a study of CD8 T cells in ankylosing spondylitis. TCRdb re-analysed the 5' RACE reads in MiXCR, keeping a single row per CDR3 protein. The repertoire holds 75,000 to 95,000 distinct CDR3 sequences, with approximately 8.9% as singletons. The sample comprised blood, either unsorted or a sorted T cell fraction (not recorded which). The receptors shown here come from a male donor with ankylosing spondylitis. The conserved cysteine and the conserved F or W are not part of the CDR3 here. The order of the fields is J gene, V gene, clone size, CDR3 protein. Where a row states a size, it is once, few, many or the class of an expanded clone; other rows omit it.

TRBJ1-6 | TRBV20-1 | . | SAIPRRQYSPLH
TRBJ2-5 | TRBV6-1 | . | ASRDGTEIETQY
TRBJ2-1 | TRBV6-1 | many | ASTGGNEQF
TRBJ2-7 | TRBV5-6 | . | ASSSGGRSDEQY
TRBJ2-3 | TRBV2 | few | ASSEARTDTQY
TRBJ2-1 | TRBV19 | few | ATLRRGYNEQF
TRBJ2-1 | TRBV12-3/TRBV12-4 | many | ASSPSAYNEQF
TRBJ2-7 | TRBV20-1 | few | SARDPGQGDKNEQY
TRBJ2-2 | TRBV2 | few | ASSVARGGTGELF
TRBJ1-5 | TRBV11-1 | . | ASSLEAGTGGFGQPQH
TRBJ2-1 | TRBV20-1 | . | SAREAGGFTEQF
TRBJ2-5 | TRBV10-1 | few | ARSERDQETQY
TRBJ2-5 | TRBV12-3/TRBV12-4 | many | ASSLAMGLAEETQY
TRBJ2-1 | TRBV6-4 | many | ASGGTDNEQF
TRBJ1-1 | TRBV5-1 | many | ASSLLGSGAEAF
TRBJ2-7 | TRBV6-6 | many | ASRHRREKEY
TRBJ1-2 | TRBV27 | few | ASLGTGGNYGYT
TRBJ1-5 | TRBV27 | . | ASSWGDNQPQH
TRBJ1-1 | TRBV12-3/TRBV12-4 | . | ASSLGNGGGVKAF
TRBJ2-3 | TRBV9 | . | ASSVDGRAWDTQY
TRBJ1-1 | TRBV11-1 | many | ASSLERIMNTEAF
TRBJ1-1 | TRBV29-1 | many | SVLRGPMNTEAF
TRBJ2-1 | TRBV29-1 | many | SVTGTSGYNEQF
TRBJ1-5 | TRBV2 | . | ASSDETGASNQPQH
TRBJ2-1 | TRBV19 | . | ASREAPYNEQF
TRBJ2-3 | TRBV10-3 | many | AISEDLGGSVYTQY
TRBJ1-6 | TRBV7-2 | many | ASNTGFSNSPLH
TRBJ1-2 | TRBV5-6 | . | ASSFLTGENYGYT
TRBJ1-1 | TRBV24-1 | . | ATSDGRNTEAF
TRBJ1-4 | TRBV7-8 | few | ASSLDGDVREKLF
TRBJ2-4 | TRBV9 | few | ASSVDGGLQNIQY
TRBJ2-2 | TRBV11-2 | . | ASSFTGSTGELF
TRBJ1-5 | TRBV27 | . | ASSFTAGNQPQH
TRBJ2-1 | TRBV15 | . | ATIAPLDGNNEQF
TRBJ2-7 | TRBV7-6 | many | ASSLLAGEAFSEQY
TRBJ2-1 | TRBV24-1 | many | ATSDPDRPKYNEQF
TRBJ1-5 | TRBV24-1 | many | ATAGGNQPQH
TRBJ2-7 | TRBV10-3 | few | AISESTGGYEQY
TRBJ2-1 | TRBV20-1 | many | SARDLAGPSNEQF
TRBJ2-1 | TRBV11-2 | many | ASSGSGRSPYNEQF
TRBJ2-7 | TRBV27 | many | ASSHRDLLAHEQY
TRBJ2-3 | TRBV9 | . | ASSGGLAGVY
TRBJ2-1 | TRBV27 | . | ASSLGAGGPGEQF
TRBJ2-3 | TRBV7-7 | . | ASSRTSGSSDTQY
TRBJ2-2 | TRBV24-1 | many | ATEDWTGELF
TRBJ2-7 | TRBV11-2 | . | ASSLDRDYVYEQY
TRBJ2-7 | TRBV7-9 | many | ASSLTISGLAGYEQY
TRBJ2-7 | TRBV7-9 | few | ASSPRDLEQY
TRBJ2-1 | TRBV29-1 | many | SVPDWRAYNEQF
TRBJ1-1 | TRBV29-1 | . | SVFTQEGRNTEAF
TRBJ2-1 | TRBV20-1 | few | SARTNRGYEQF